This T cell receptor (beta chain) comes out of a study of blood T cells in healthy people across ages. Broader study findings: In long-lived donors, naive CD4+ cell counts and diversity exceeded those of aged donors. It was held that diversity estimates obtained from one million T cells represented underestimates.

This clonotype was observed a few times. As yet, its antigen is unknown. A read error may produce the germline difference seen at one junction end. Collection of 8.5 to 10 milliliters of peripheral blood was performed for each donor. This CDR3 is 14 amino acids long. Per germline, CDR1 SGDLS and CDR2 YYNGEE. A second roughly 7 to 12 cycle PCR used barcoded and J-beta primers. There were at least 2.5 million CDR3-containing paired-end reads obtained from each sample. TCRdb reprocessed the 5' RACE reads via MiXCR and lists one record per CDR3 protein. This table has about 620,000 distinct CDR3 sequences, roughly 21% appearing once.

This TCR was sampled from a man between 65 and 85 years old in good health. Sequences were obtained from blood. The J gene is TRBJ2-5, the V gene TRBV9; TRBD1 aligns across 7 bases. The CDR3 spells CASSVTGVQETQYF. CDR3 nucleotide sequence: TGCGCCAGCAGCGTCACAGGGGTCCAAGAGACCCAGTACTTC.